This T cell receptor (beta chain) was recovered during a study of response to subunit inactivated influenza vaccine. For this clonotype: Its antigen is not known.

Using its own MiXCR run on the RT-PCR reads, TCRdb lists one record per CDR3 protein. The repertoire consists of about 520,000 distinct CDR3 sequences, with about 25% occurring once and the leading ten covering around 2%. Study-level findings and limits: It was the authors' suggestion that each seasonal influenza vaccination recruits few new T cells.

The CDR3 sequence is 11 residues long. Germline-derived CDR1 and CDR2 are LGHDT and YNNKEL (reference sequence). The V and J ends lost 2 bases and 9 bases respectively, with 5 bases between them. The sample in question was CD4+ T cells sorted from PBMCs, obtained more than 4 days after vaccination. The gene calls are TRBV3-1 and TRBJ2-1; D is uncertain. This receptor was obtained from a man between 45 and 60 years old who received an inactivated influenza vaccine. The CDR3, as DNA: TGTGCCAGCAGCCAACACCTTGAGCAGTTCTTC. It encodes CASSQHLEQFF.